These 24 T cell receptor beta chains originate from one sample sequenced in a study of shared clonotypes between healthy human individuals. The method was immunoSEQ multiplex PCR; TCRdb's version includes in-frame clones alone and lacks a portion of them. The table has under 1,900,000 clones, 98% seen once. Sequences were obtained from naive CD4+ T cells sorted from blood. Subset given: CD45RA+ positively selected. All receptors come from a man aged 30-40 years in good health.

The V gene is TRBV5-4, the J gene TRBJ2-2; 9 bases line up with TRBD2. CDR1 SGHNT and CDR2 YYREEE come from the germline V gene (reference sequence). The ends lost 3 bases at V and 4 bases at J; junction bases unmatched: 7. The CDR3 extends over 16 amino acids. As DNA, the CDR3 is TGTGCCAGCAGCTGGGGACTAGCTGACGGCACCGGGGAGCTGTTTTTT. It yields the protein CASSWGLADGTGELFF.

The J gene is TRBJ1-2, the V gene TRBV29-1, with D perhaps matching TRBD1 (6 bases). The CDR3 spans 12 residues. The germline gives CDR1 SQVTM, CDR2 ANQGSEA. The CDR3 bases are TGCCTCGTTGAAGGGGGTAACTATGGCTACACCTTC. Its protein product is CLVEGGNYGYTF.

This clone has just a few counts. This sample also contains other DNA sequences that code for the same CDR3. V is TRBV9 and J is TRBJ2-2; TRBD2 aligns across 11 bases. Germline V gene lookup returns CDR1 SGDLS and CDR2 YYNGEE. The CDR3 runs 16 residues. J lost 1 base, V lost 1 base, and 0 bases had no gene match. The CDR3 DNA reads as TGTGCCAGCAGCGTACTAGCGGGAGGGAACACCGGGGAGCTGTTTTTT. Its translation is CASSVLAGGNTGELFF. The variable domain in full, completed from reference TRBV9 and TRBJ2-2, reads DSGVTQTPKHLITATGQRVTLRCSPRSGDLSVYWYQQSLDQGLQFLIQYYNGEERAKGNILERFSAQQFPDLHSELNLSSLELGDSALYFCASSVLAGGNTGELFFGEGSRLTVL.

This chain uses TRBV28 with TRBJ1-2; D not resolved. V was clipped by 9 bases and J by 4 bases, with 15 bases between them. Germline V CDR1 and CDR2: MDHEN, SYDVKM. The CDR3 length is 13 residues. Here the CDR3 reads CASGVAELYGYTF. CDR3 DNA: TGTGCCAGTGGGGTAGCGGAGCTCTATGGCTACACCTTC.

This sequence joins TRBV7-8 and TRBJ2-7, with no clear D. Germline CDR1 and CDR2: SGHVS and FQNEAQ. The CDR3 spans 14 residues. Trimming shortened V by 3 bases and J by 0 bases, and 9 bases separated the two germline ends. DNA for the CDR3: TGTGCCAGCAGCTTGGCCATTAGCTCCTACGAGCAGTACTTC. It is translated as CASSLAISSYEQYF.

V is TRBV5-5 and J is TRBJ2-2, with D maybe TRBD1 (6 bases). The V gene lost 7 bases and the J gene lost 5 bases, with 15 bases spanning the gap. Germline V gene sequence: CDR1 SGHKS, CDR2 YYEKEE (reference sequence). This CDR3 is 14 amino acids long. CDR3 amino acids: CASQRSGTTGELFF. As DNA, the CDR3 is TGTGCCAGCCAGCGTTCTGGGACAACCGGGGAGCTGTTTTTT.

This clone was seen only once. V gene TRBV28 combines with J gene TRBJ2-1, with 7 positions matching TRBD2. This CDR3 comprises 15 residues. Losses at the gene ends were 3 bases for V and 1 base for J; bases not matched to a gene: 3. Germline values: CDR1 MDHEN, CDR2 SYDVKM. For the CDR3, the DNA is TGTGCCAGCAGTTTTGGGGGGGTGTCCTACAATGAGCAGTTCTTC. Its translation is CASSFGGVSYNEQFF. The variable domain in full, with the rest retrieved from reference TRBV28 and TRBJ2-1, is DVKVTQSSRYLVKRTGEKVFLECVQDMDHENMFWYRQDPGLGLRLIYFSYDVKMKEKGDIPEGYSVSREKKERFSLILESASTNQTSMYLCASSFGGVSYNEQFFGPGTRLTVL.

CDR3: CASSQAGVGPTIYEQYF. Here the CDR3 DNA reads TGCGCCAGCAGCCAGGCTGGGGTAGGGCCAACCATCTACGAGCAGTACTTC. This chain links TRBV5-1 with TRBJ2-7; D is undetermined. The germline CDR1 and CDR2 sequences are SGHRS and YFSETQ. Trimming took off 4 bases at V and 3 bases at J, with 23 bases between the two ends. The CDR3 is made up of 17 amino acids.

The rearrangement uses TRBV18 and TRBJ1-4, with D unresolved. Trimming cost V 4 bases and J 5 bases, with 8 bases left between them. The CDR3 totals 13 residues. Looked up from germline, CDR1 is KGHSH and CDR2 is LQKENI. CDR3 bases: TGTGCCAGCTCACAACTTCTGAATGAAAAACTGTTTTTT. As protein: CASSQLLNEKLFF.

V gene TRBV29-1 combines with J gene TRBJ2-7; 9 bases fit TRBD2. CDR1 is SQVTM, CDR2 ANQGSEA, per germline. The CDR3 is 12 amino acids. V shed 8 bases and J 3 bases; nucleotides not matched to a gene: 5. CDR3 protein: CSIRTSDYEQYF. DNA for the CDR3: TGCAGCATCCGGACTAGCGACTACGAGCAGTACTTC.

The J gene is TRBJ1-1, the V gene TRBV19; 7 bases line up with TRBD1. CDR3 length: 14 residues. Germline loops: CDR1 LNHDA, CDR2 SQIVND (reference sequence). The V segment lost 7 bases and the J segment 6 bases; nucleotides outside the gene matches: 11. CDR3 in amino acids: CASNPQGLGAEAFF. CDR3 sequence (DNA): TGTGCCAGTAATCCACAGGGGCTAGGCGCTGAAGCTTTCTTT.

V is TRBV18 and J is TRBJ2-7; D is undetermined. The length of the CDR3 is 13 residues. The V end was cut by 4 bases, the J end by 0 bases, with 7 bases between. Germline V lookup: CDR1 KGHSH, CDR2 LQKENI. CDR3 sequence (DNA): TGTGCCAGCTCACGGGCATCCTCCTACGAGCAGTACTTC. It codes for CASSRASSYEQYF.

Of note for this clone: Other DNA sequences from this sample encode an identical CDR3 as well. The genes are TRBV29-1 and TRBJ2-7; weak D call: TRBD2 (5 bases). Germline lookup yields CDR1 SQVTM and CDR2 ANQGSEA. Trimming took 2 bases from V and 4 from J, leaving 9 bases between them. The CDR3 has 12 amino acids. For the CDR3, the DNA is TGCAGCGTTGAACGAGGGCCGTACGAGCAGTACTTC. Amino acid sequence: CSVERGPYEQYF.

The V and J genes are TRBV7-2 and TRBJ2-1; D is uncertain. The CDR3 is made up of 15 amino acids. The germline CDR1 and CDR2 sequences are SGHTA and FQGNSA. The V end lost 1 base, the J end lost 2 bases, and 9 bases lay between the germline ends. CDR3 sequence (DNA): TGTGCCAGCAGCTTAGGGCTGGAGACCTACAATGAGCAGTTCTTC. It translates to CASSLGLETYNEQFF.

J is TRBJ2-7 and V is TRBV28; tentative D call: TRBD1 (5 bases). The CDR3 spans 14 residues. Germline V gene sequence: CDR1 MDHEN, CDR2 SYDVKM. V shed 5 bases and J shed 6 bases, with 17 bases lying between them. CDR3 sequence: CASSPPEGGAEQYF. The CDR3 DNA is TGTGCCAGCAGTCCACCCGAAGGTGGGGCCGAGCAGTACTTC.

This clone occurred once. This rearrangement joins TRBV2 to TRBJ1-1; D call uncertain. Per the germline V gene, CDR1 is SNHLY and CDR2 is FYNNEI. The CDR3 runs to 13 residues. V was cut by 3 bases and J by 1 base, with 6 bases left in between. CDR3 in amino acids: CASSDTANTEAFF. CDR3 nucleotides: TGTGCCAGCAGTGATACAGCGAACACTGAAGCTTTCTTT.

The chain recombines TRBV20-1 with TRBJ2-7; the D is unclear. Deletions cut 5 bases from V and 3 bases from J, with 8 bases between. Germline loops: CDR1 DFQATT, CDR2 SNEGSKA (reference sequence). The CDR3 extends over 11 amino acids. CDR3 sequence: CSAPDGYEQYF. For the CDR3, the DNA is TGCAGTGCTCCTGACGGCTACGAGCAGTACTTC.

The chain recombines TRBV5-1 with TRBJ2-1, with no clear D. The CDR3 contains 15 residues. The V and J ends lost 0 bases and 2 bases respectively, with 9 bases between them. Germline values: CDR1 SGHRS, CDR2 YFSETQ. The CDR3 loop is CASSLGLLAYNEQFF. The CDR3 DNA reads TGCGCCAGCAGCTTGGGACTCCTCGCCTACAATGAGCAGTTCTTC.

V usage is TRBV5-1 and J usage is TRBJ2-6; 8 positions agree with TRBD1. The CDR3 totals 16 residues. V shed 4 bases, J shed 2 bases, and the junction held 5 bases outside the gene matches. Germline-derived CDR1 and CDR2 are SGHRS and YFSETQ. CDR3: CASSKTGEAGANVLTF. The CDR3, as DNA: TGCGCCAGCAGCAAGACAGGGGAGGCTGGGGCCAACGTCCTGACTTTC.

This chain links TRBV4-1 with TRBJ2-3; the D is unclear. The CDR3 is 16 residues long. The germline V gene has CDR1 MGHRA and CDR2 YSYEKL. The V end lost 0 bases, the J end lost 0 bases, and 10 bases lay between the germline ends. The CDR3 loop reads CASSQEVASSTDTQYF. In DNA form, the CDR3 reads TGCGCCAGCAGCCAAGAGGTTGCGTCTAGCACAGATACGCAGTATTTT.

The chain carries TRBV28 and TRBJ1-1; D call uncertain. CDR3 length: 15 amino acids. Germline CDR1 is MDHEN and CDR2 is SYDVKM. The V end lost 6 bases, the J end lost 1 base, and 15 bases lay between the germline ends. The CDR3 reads CASRTWGGPNTEAFF. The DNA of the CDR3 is TGTGCCAGCAGAACCTGGGGAGGGCCGAACACTGAAGCTTTCTTT.

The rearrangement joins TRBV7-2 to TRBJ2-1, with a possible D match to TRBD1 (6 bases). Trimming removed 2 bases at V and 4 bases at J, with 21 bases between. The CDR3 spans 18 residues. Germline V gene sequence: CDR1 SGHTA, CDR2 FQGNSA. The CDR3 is CASSLRQGQWGIYNEQFF. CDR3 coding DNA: TGTGCCAGCAGCTTAAGGCAGGGGCAGTGGGGTATTTACAATGAGCAGTTCTTC.

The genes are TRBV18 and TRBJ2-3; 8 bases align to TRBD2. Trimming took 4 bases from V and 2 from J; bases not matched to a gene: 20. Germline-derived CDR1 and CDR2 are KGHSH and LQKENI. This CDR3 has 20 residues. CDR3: CASSQLSRSWVAGHTDTQYF. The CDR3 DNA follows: TGTGCCAGCTCACAACTGTCACGTAGTTGGGTAGCGGGACACACAGATACGCAGTATTTT.

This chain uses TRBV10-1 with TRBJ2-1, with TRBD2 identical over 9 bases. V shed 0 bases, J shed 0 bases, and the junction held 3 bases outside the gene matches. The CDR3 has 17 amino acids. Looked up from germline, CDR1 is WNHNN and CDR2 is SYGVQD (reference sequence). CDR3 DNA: TGCGCCAGCAGTGAGTCCGCTAGCGGGACCTCCTACAATGAGCAGTTCTTC. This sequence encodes CASSESASGTSYNEQFF.